This T cell receptor beta chain comes out of a study of blood T cell repertoires in COVID-19. The overall study: Samples representing acute and convalescent COVID-19 were sourced from the United States, Italy and Spain. In each case, the material was cDNA or gDNA derived from T cells, B-cell-depleted T cells, or PBMCs.

Libraries were prepared by immunoSEQ multiplex PCR; TCRdb keeps only in-frame clonotypes and omits some of them. The sample carries over 450,000 clones, 89% recorded once. Patients at the Seattle site were enrolled during active infection and followed longitudinally. Per the germline V gene, CDR1 is SGHRS and CDR2 is YFSETQ. V trimming: 3 bases; J trimming: 7 bases; junction bases outside the gene matches: 5. CDR3 length: 14 residues. The chain joins TRBV5-1 to TRBJ2-1; 9 bases are a match to TRBD1. This receptor was identified in a man between 18 and 29 years old with COVID-19, enrolled during active disease. The sample was peripheral blood. As DNA, the CDR3 is TGCGCCAGCAGCTCGTCGACAGGGGGTAATGAGCAGTTCTTC. This codes for CASSSSTGGNEQFF.